The T cell receptor (beta chain) described here comes from a study of regulatory T cells in long-lasting Graves disease. Study-wide results and limits: New patients shared more than 750 public clonotypes, fewer than the roughly 2,700 shared by persistent patients. Study of thyroid tissue was not done, with only peripheral blood studied. Persistent Graves' patients had lower TCR diversity than newly diagnosed ones.

Per germline, CDR1 SGHTA and CDR2 FQGNSA. V dropped 6 bases and J dropped 6; count of bases not matched to a gene: 4. This CDR3 has 12 residues. For this clonotype: The antigen remains undetermined.

Time point meaning: persistent/refractory GD, antithyroid drugs over 5 years with positive TRAb. PBMCs were the source of the RNA used for TCR sequencing. Both iRepertoire HTBI primers and Arm-PCR of CDR3 regions were used to build the TCR beta libraries. TCRdb reprocessed the multiplex PCR reads with MiXCR, giving one entry per CDR3 protein. The repertoire has some 430,000 distinct CDR3 sequences, roughly 21% of them found once; the top ten carry roughly 7.1%. Source: peripheral blood mononuclear cells (PBMCs), taken when the disease was refractory, from a patient treated with antithyroid drugs. The rearrangement uses TRBV7-2 and TRBJ1-1; TRBD1 agrees at 7 bases. The receptor's source is a female donor with Graves disease. CDR3 in DNA: TGTGCCAGCAGACCCGGGACAGCTGAAGCTTTCTTT. Its protein product is CASRPGTAEAFF.